This is a list of T cell receptor beta chains from one sample in a study of human T cells and chemical hapten exposure. From the RACE reads, TCRdb called clonotypes with MiXCR, one entry per CDR3 protein. Among about 110,000 distinct CDR3 sequences, around 12% were seen once, and the ten largest hold around 1.5%. The material sequenced was whole blood, taken in connection with sensitization to the hapten diphenylcyclopropenone (DPC). These receptors originate from a woman aged 45-65 years with alopecia areata. Some clones in this sample may be carry-over from other donors' samples. Both conserved end residues are part of each CDR3. The order of the fields is V gene, J gene, CDR3 protein.

TRBV6-5	TRBJ1-1	CASSAHTNTEAFF
TRBV7-8	TRBJ1-3	CASSLIGTDGRNTIYF
TRBV7-2	TRBJ1-2	CASSLTRDYGYTF
TRBV5-1	TRBJ1-2	CASSLARGQLDGYTF
TRBV5-1	TRBJ2-7	CASSRTSGRAMGYEQYF
TRBV5-5	TRBJ2-1	CASSPIRASGRNNEQFF
TRBV20-1	TRBJ2-7	CSAQRTSGSYEQYF
TRBV28	TRBJ1-6	CASSLGGTNSPLHF
TRBV2	TRBJ2-4	CASSVPGGWRNIQYF
TRBV2	TRBJ2-7	CASSGARKQYF
TRBV3-1	TRBJ2-3	CASSRADVAGATQYF
TRBV19	TRBJ2-2	CASSIAQTGSRELFF
TRBV28	TRBJ1-1	CASRQTVGPEAFF
TRBV6-5	TRBJ1-4	CASSPTGFREKLFF
TRBV14	TRBJ1-1	CASSKGMNTEAFF
TRBV10-1	TRBJ1-5	CASSEGSVFDYQPQHF
TRBV6-2/TRBV6-3	TRBJ2-3	CASSHYGGTTSGGRTDTQYF
TRBV28	TRBJ1-2	CASSPRRGRTGYGYTF
TRBV10-1	TRBJ2-5	CASSRGQQETQYF
TRBV6-1	TRBJ1-5	CASSWGPDQPQHF
TRBV28	TRBJ2-5	CASRHLGGLDQETQYF
TRBV12-3/TRBV12-4	TRBJ2-3	CASSFRGPDTQYF
TRBV25-1	TRBJ2-5	CASGDSGMPQETQYF
TRBV18	TRBJ2-1	CASSRPVSSTDSGYNEQFF
TRBV15	TRBJ1-6	CATSSERELSRSSPLHF
TRBV12-3/TRBV12-4	TRBJ1-1	CASSPPQEKAFF
TRBV5-1	TRBJ1-1	CASRPGQGENTEAFF
TRBV7-9	TRBJ1-3	CASSPWNTIYF
TRBV28	TRBJ2-7	CASSLSSPGRGDEQYF
TRBV7-2	TRBJ2-3	CASSLDGGSTDTQYF
TRBV28	TRBJ2-2	CASTGDGDGELFF
TRBV6-1	TRBJ2-2	CASSAGRNTGELFF
TRBV12-3/TRBV12-4	TRBJ2-7	CASSRDRVDEQYF
TRBV6-4	TRBJ2-3	CASSEGGSADTQYF
TRBV28	TRBJ1-2	CASSIVQTYGYTF
TRBV3-1	TRBJ2-3	CASSQEYPGNDQVDTQYF
TRBV11-2	TRBJ2-1	CASSPDISYNEQFF
TRBV2	TRBJ2-7	CASSLAREQYF
TRBV20-1	TRBJ1-1	CSAPLPGRENTEAFF
TRBV6-2/TRBV6-3	TRBJ2-3	CASSSGASTDTQYF
TRBV7-9	TRBJ2-1	CASSFPGSVGSRAPYNEQFF
TRBV12-3/TRBV12-4	TRBJ2-7	CASSLSPGTIFRQYF
TRBV6-5	TRBJ1-6	CASSQQGIAFGETLHF
TRBV18	TRBJ2-3	CASSPPNTDTQYF
TRBV6-2/TRBV6-3	TRBJ2-1	CASSYTVYNEQFF
TRBV6-1	TRBJ1-5	CASTRDGLAGQPQHF
TRBV28	TRBJ1-2	CASSSRRGYTF
TRBV28	TRBJ1-6	CASSLLLPRSPLHF
TRBV6-2/TRBV6-3	TRBJ1-1	CASSPPGQMNTEAFF
TRBV28	TRBJ1-4	CASRATGRDEKLFF